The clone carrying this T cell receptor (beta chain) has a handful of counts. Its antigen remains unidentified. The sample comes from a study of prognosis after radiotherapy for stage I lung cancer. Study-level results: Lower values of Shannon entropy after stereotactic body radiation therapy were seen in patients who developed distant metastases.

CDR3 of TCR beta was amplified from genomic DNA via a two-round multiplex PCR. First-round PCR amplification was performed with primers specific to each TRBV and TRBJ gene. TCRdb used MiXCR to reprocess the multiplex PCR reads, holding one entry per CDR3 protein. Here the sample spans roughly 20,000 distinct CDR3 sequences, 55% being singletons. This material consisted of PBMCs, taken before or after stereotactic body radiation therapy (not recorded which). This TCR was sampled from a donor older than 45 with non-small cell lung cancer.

In DNA form, the CDR3 reads TGTGCCAGCACTCATCTAAGGGCAGGGGAGCTGTTTTTT. As protein: CASTHLRAGELFF. The V and J genes are TRBV12-3 or TRBV12-4 and TRBJ2-2; D is undetermined. Trimming stripped 7 bases from V and 8 bases from J, with 14 bases between. The CDR3 covers 13 residues.